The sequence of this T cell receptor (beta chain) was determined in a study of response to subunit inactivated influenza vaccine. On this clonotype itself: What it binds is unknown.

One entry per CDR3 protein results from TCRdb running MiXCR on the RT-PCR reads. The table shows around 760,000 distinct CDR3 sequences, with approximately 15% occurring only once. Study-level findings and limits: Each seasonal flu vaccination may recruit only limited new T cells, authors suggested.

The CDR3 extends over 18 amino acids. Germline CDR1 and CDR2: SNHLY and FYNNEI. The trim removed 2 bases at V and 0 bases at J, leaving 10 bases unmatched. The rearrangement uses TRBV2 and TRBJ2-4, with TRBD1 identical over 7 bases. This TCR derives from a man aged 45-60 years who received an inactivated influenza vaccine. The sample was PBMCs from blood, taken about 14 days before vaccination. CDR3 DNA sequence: TGTGCCAGCAGTGAATTAAAAGGGGGCATGATAGCCAAAAACATTCAGTACTTC. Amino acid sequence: CASSELKGGMIAKNIQYF.